A selection of T cell receptor beta chains follows, all from one sample in a study of T cells after yellow fever vaccination. TCRdb independently ran MiXCR on the 5' RACE reads; one entry per CDR3 protein. The sample includes a few hundred thousand distinct CDR3 sequences, under 7.5% of them seen just once. The sample here was PBMCs, taken 5 days after the yellow fever booster vaccination. All receptors come from a man younger than 40 who received the YFV17D yellow fever vaccine. Both conserved end residues are part of each CDR3. Fields, in order: clone size, D gene, J gene, V gene, CDR3 protein, CDR3 DNA. D genes are given only for firm matches. Clone size is given for some rows only: seen once, a few or many times, or a class if the clone is expanded.

many NA TRBJ2-6 TRBV5-1 CASSLATGANVLTF TGCGCCAGCAGCTTGGCTACTGGGGCCAACGTCCTGACTTTC
many NA TRBJ2-1 TRBV5-1 CASSLAPGSSYNEQFF TGCGCCAGCAGCTTGGCGCCGGGGAGCTCCTACAATGAGCAGTTCTTC
few NA TRBJ2-4 TRBV20-1 CSAGGGSATAKNIQYF TGCAGTGCTGGAGGGGGTTCGGCGACAGCCAAAAACATTCAGTACTTC
few TRBD2 TRBJ2-5 TRBV20-1 CSARDRTSWETQYF TGCAGTGCTAGAGATAGGACTAGTTGGGAGACCCAGTACTTC
many TRBD2 TRBJ2-5 TRBV28 CASSQGTSPETQYF TGTGCCAGCAGTCAAGGGACTAGCCCGGAGACCCAGTACTTC
NA TRBD1 TRBJ1-1 TRBV19 CASSGTDFTEAFF TGTGCCAGTAGCGGGACAGATTTTACTGAAGCTTTCTTT
many TRBD1 TRBJ1-1 TRBV7-9 CASSNYRGYTEAFF TGTGCCAGCAGCAACTACAGGGGTTACACTGAAGCTTTCTTT
NA NA TRBJ2-2 TRBV7-9 CATPQLAYKTGELFF TGTGCCACCCCACAACTAGCATATAAGACCGGGGAGCTGTTTTTT
few TRBD2 TRBJ2-2 TRBV6-5 CASSYWVAGNTGELFF TGTGCCAGCAGTTACTGGGTAGCGGGGAACACCGGGGAGCTGTTTTTT
few NA TRBJ1-2 TRBV6-5 CASSSMGRRNYGYTF TGTGCCAGCAGTTCCATGGGACGCAGGAACTATGGCTACACCTTC
NA TRBD1 TRBJ2-5 TRBV7-2 CASSWGQARYQETQYF TGTGCCAGCAGCTGGGGACAGGCCCGGTACCAAGAGACCCAGTACTTC
NA NA TRBJ2-1 TRBV12-3/TRBV12-4 CASKSYEGVGYEQFF TGTGCCAGCAAATCTTACGAGGGAGTGGGCTATGAGCAGTTCTTC
many NA TRBJ2-7 TRBV3-1 CASSQDSSEQYF TGTGCCAGCAGCCAAGACAGTAGCGAGCAGTACTTC
many TRBD2 TRBJ2-3 TRBV19 CASKGLAWTDTQYF TGTGCCAGTAAGGGACTAGCGTGGACAGATACGCAGTATTTT
NA NA TRBJ1-4 TRBV29-1 CSVRDSLNEKLFF TGCAGCGTTCGAGACAGCCTTAATGAAAAACTGTTTTTT
many NA TRBJ2-1 TRBV14 CASSQVSEQFF TGTGCCAGCAGCCAAGTCAGTGAGCAGTTCTTC
once TRBD2 TRBJ2-7 TRBV6-2/TRBV6-3 CASRPTSREQYF TGTGCCAGCAGGCCGACTAGCCGCGAGCAGTACTTC
few TRBD1 TRBJ2-7 TRBV12-3/TRBV12-4 CASSFMDRGYEQYF TGTGCCAGCAGTTTTATGGACAGGGGCTACGAGCAGTACTTC
NA TRBD1 TRBJ2-1 TRBV29-1 CSVDSGTGIGEQFF TGCAGCGTTGACTCCGGGACAGGGATCGGTGAGCAGTTCTTC
few TRBD2 TRBJ2-7 TRBV19 CASTPSGSSYEQYF TGTGCCAGTACTCCTAGCGGGAGCTCCTACGAGCAGTACTTC
many TRBD2 TRBJ2-1 TRBV6-2/TRBV6-3 CASSPALSGGLLNEQFF TGTGCCAGCAGTCCCGCCCTTAGCGGGGGCCTTTTGAATGAGCAGTTCTTC
NA NA TRBJ2-6 TRBV4-3 CASSFGTATSSGANVLTF TGCGCCAGCAGCTTTGGGACTGCTACCTCCTCTGGGGCCAACGTCCTGACTTTC
many NA TRBJ1-4 TRBV7-2 CASSLEGGLGEKLFF TGTGCCAGCAGCTTAGAGGGGGGGCTCGGAGAAAAACTGTTTTTT
many TRBD1 TRBJ1-1 TRBV29-1 CSVVGQLNTEAFF TGCAGCGTGGTGGGACAGCTGAACACTGAAGCTTTCTTT
NA NA TRBJ2-2 TRBV5-1 CASSLRDTTTGELFF TGCGCCAGCAGCTTGCGGGACACGACCACCGGGGAGCTGTTTTTT
few NA TRBJ2-7 TRBV20-1 CSATQSDEQYF TGCAGTGCTACCCAGTCGGACGAGCAGTACTTC
NA NA TRBJ2-3 TRBV12-3/TRBV12-4 CASSHSRPAADTQYF TGTGCCAGCAGCCACAGCCGACCGGCCGCCGATACGCAGTATTTT
few NA TRBJ2-7 TRBV12-3/TRBV12-4 CASSARGASYEQYF TGTGCCAGCAGTGCCCGCGGGGCCTCCTACGAGCAGTACTTC
NA TRBD1 TRBJ1-5 TRBV20-1 CSASRDSYQPQHF TGCAGTGCTAGCCGGGACAGTTATCAGCCCCAGCATTTT
many NA TRBJ2-1 TRBV12-3/TRBV12-4 CASSLIRGNEQFF TGTGCCAGCAGTTTAATCAGGGGAAATGAGCAGTTCTTC
many TRBD1 TRBJ2-7 TRBV5-1 CASSPGQGLNEQYF TGCGCCAGCAGCCCAGGACAGGGGCTCAACGAGCAGTACTTC
few NA TRBJ1-5 TRBV7-3 CASSFVGNSHSNQPQHF TGTGCCAGCAGCTTTGTTGGGAACAGCCATAGCAATCAGCCCCAGCATTTT
few NA TRBJ2-6 TRBV27 CASSSSGVLSGANVLTF TGTGCCAGCAGTAGTTCAGGGGTCCTCTCTGGGGCCAACGTCCTGACTTTC
many TRBD2 TRBJ2-7 TRBV5-1 CASSPLAGSHEQYF TGCGCCAGCAGCCCACTAGCGGGAAGCCACGAGCAGTACTTC
NA NA TRBJ2-7 TRBV25-1 CASSEGRHPIPLYEQYF TGTGCCAGCAGTGAGGGACGGCACCCTATACCTCTCTACGAGCAGTACTTC